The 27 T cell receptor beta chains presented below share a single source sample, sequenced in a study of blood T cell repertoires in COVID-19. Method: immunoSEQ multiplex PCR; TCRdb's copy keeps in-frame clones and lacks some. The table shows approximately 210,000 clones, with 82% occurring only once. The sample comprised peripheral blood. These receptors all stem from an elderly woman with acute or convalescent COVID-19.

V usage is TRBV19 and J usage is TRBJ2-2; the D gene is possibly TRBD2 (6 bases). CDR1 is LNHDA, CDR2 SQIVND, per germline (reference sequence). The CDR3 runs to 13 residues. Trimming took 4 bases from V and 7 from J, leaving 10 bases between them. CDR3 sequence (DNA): TGTGCCAGTAGTACCCGGCGGGGCGGGGAGCTGTTTTTT. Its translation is CASSTRRGGELFF.

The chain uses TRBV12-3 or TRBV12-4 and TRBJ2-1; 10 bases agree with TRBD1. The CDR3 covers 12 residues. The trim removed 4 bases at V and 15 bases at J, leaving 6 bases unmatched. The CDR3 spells CASSSARTGGFF. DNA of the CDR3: TGTGCCAGCAGTTCCGCTAGGACAGGGGGGTTCTTC.

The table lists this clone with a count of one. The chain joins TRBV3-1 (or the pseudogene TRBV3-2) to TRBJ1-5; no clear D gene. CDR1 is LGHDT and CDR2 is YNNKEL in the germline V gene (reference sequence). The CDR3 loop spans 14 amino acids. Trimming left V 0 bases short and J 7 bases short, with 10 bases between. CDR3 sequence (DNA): TGTGCCAGCAGCCAAGATACGGTCCCCCAGCCCCAGCATTTT. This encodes CASSQDTVPQPQHF.

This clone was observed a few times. The CDR3: CASSYSFRGSNQPQHF. DNA for the CDR3: TGTGCCAGCAGTTACTCGTTCAGGGGTAGCAATCAGCCCCAGCATTTT. J is TRBJ1-5 and V is TRBV6-2 or TRBV6-3; possible D gene TRBD1, 6 bases. The CDR3 spans 16 residues. Germline-derived CDR1 and CDR2 are MNHEY and SVGEGT. V gave up 0 bases and J gave up 0 bases, with 9 bases separating them.

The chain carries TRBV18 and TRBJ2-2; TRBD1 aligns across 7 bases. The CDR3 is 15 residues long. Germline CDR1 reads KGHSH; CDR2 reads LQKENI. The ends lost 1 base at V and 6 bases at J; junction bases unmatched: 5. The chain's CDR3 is CASSPLRDSPGELFF. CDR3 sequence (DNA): TGTGCCAGCTCACCACTCCGGGACAGTCCCGGGGAGCTGTTTTTT. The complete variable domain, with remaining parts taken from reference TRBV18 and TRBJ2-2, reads NAGVMQNPRHLVRRRGQEARLRCSPMKGHSHVYWYRQLPEEGLKFMVYLQKENIIDESGMPKERFSAEFPKEGPSILRIQQVVRGDSAAYFCASSPLRDSPGELFFGEGSRLTVL.

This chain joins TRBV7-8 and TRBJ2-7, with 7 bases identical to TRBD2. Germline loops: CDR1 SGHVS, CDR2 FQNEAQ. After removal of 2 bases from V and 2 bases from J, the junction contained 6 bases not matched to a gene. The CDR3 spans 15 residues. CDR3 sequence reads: CASSLSRGGTYEQYF. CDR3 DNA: TGTGCCAGCAGCTTATCACGCGGGGGAACCTACGAGCAGTACTTC.

The CDR3 coding sequence is TGTGCCAGCAGCTTAGTGTATAAAGGGGGCACTGAAGCTTTCTTT. Protein: CASSLVYKGGTEAFF. The J gene is TRBJ1-1, the V gene TRBV7-2, with D perhaps TRBD1 (6 bases). This CDR3 is 15 amino acids long. The V end lost 1 base, the J end lost 4 bases, and 13 bases lay between the germline ends. Germline V gene sequence: CDR1 SGHTA, CDR2 FQGNSA.

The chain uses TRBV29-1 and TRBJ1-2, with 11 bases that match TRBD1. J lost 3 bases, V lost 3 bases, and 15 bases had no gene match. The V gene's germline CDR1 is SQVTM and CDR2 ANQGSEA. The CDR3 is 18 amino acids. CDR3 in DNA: TGCAGCGTTGAGGGCGGGGAGGACAGGGGGCAAGGGGACTATGGCTACACCTTC. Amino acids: CSVEGGEDRGQGDYGYTF.

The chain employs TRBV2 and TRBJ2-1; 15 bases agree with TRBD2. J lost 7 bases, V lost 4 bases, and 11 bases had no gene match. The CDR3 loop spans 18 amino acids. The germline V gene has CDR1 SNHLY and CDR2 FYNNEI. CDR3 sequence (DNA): TGTGCCAGCAGTGCCCTGGGACTAGCGGGGGGACGCAAAAATGAGCAGTTCTTC. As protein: CASSALGLAGGRKNEQFF.

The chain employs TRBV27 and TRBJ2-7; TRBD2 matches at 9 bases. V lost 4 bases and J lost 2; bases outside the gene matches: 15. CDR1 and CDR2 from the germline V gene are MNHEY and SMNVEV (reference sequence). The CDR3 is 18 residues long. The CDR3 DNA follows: TGTGCCAGCAGTTCCTATGGGGGAGCGGGGGGCCTCGCCTACGAGCAGTACTTC. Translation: CASSSYGGAGGLAYEQYF.

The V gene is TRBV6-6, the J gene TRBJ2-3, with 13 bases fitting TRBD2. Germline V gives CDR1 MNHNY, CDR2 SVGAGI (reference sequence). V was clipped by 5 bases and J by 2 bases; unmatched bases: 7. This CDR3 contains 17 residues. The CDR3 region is CASSPQTSGGPTDTQYF. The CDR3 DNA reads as TGTGCCAGCAGTCCTCAGACTAGCGGGGGGCCCACAGATACGCAGTATTTT.

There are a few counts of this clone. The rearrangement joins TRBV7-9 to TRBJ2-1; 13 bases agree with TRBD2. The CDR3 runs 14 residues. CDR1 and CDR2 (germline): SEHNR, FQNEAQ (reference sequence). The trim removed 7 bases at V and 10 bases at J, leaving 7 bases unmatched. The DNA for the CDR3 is TGTGCCAGCACCACTAGCGGGGGGGCCGAGGAGCAGTTCTTC. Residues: CASTTSGGAEEQFF.

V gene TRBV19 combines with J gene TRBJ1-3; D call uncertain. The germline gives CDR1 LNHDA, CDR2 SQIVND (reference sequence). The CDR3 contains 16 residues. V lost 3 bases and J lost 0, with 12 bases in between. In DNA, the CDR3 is TGTGCCAGTAGTATGTCCTGGCCGGGCTCTGGAAACACCATATATTTT. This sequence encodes CASSMSWPGSGNTIYF.

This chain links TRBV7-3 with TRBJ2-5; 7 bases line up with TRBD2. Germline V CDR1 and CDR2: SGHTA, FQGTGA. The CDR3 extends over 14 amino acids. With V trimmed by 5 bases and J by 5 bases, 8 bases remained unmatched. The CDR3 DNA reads TGTGCCAGCAGCCCCAGACGGCGGGGGGAGACCCAGTACTTC. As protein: CASSPRRRGETQYF.

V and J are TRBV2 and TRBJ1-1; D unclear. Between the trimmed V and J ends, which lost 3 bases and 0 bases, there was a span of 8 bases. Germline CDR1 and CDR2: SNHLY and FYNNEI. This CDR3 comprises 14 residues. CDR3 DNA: TGTGCCAGCAGTGACCGGTTCCTGAACACTGAAGCTTTCTTT. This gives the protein CASSDRFLNTEAFF.

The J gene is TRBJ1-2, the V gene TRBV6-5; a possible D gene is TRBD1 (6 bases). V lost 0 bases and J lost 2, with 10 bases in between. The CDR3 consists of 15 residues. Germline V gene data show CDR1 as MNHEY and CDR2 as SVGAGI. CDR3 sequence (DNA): TGTGCCAGCAGTTACTCGAGGGACACAAACTATGGCTACACCTTC. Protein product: CASSYSRDTNYGYTF.

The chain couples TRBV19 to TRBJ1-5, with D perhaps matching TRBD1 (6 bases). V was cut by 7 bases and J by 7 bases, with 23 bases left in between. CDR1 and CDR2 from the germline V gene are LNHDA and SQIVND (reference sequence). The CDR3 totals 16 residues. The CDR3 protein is CASNRGGGQDMQPQHF. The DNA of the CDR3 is TGTGCCAGTAATAGAGGTGGGGGACAAGACATGCAGCCCCAGCATTTT. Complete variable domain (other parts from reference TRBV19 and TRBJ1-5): DGGITQSPKYLFRKEGQNVTLSCEQNLNHDAMYWYRQDPGQGLRLIYYSQIVNDFQKGDIAEGYSVSREKKESFPLTVTSAQKNPTAFYLCASNRGGGQDMQPQHFGDGTRLSIL.

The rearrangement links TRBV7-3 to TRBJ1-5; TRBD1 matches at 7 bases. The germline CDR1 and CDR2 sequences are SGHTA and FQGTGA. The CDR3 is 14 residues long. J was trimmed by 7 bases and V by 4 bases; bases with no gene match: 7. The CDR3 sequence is CASSSSGGEQPQHF. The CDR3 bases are TGTGCCAGCAGCTCGTCAGGGGGTGAGCAGCCCCAGCATTTT.

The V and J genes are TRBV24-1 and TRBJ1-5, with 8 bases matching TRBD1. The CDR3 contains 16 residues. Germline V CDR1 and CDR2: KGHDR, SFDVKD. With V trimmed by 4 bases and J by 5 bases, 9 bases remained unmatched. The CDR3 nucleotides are TGTGCCACCAGTGACCCAATCCAGGGGGCGGATCAGCCCCAGCATTTT. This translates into CATSDPIQGADQPQHF.

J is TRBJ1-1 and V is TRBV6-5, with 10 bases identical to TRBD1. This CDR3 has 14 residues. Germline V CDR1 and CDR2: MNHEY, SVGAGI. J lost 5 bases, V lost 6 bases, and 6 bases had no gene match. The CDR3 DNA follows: TGTGCCAGCAGCGACAGGGGGCAGAGGACTGAAGCTTTCTTT. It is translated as CASSDRGQRTEAFF.

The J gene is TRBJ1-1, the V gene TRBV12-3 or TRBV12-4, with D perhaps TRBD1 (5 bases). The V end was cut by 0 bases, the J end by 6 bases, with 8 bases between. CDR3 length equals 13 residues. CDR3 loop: CASSLATTAEAFF. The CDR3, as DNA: TGTGCCAGCAGTTTAGCAACGACAGCTGAAGCTTTCTTT.

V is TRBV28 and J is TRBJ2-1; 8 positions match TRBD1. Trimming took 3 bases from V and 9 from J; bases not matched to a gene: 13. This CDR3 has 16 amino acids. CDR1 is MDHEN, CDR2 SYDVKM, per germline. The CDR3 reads CASSLDRAGRGGEQFF. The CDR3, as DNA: TGTGCCAGCAGTTTGGACAGGGCCGGGCGAGGGGGTGAGCAGTTCTTC.

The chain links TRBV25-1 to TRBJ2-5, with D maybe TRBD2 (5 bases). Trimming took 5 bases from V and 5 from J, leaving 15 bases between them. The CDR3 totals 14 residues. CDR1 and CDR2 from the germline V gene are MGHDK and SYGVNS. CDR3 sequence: CASSPWTQRETQYF. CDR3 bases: TGTGCCAGCAGTCCATGGACTCAAAGGGAGACCCAGTACTTC.

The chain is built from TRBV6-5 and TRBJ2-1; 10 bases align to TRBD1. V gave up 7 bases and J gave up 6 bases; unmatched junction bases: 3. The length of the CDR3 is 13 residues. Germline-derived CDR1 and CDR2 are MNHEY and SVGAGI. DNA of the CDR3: TGTGCCAGCACCCGGGACAGGGGCAATGAGCAGTTCTTC. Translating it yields CASTRDRGNEQFF.

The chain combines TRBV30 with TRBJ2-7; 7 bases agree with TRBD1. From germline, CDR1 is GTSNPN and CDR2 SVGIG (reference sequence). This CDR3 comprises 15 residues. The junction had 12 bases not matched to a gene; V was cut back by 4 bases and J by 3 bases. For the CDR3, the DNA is TGTGCCTGGAAATCGTTCGGGACAGTGGACTACGAGCAGTACTTC. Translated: CAWKSFGTVDYEQYF.

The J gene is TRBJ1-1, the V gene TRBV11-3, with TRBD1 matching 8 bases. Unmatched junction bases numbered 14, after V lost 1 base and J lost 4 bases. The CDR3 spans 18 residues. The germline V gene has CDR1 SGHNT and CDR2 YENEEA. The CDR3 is CASSLGGRSGGFSTEAFF. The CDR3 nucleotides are TGTGCCAGCAGCTTAGGGGGGCGGTCAGGGGGCTTTAGCACTGAAGCTTTCTTT.

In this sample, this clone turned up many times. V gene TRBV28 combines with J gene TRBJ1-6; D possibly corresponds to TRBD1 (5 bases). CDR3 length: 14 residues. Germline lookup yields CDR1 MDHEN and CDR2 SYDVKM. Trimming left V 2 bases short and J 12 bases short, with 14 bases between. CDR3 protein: CASSLNSDTRPLHF. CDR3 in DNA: TGTGCCAGCAGTTTAAACTCGGACACCCGACCCCTCCACTTT.